This T cell receptor beta chain stems from a study of blood T cell repertoires in COVID-19. Study context: The United States, Italy and Spain provided the acute and convalescent COVID-19 samples.

Methods used by the authors: Reference gene primer amplification gave nucleated cell count estimates. TCRdb's table, derived via immunoSEQ multiplex PCR, lists solely in-frame clones and lacks some. The V and J calls and clone size were taken over from that table, and D and trimming were inferred from the DNA. The data show 350,000 to 400,000 clones, roughly 87% seen once. The germline V gene has CDR1 MDHEN and CDR2 SYDVKM. Trimming pared 2 bases from V and 5 bases from J, leaving 9 bases between. The CDR3 has 13 amino acids. Participants' own reports of clinical history determined their cohort assignment. All recovered Cohort 3 donors got two negative PCRs, got clearance, or saw symptom resolution.

Sequencing was carried out using PBMCs or T cells enriched from blood (not recorded which). The genes are TRBV28 and TRBJ1-1, with D perhaps TRBD1 (5 bases). The clonotype was recovered from a woman in her 30s who had recovered from COVID-19. The CDR3 nucleotides are TGTGCCAGCAGTTTAGGGGCGGGGACTGAAGCTTTCTTT. Protein sequence: CASSLGAGTEAFF. The variable domain in full, completed from reference TRBV28 and TRBJ1-1, reads DVKVTQSSRYLVKRTGEKVFLECVQDMDHENMFWYRQDPGLGLRLIYFSYDVKMKEKGDIPEGYSVSREKKERFSLILESASTNQTSMYLCASSLGAGTEAFFGQGTRLTVV.